The clone carrying this TCR beta chain was observed a single time. Its antigen is still unknown. With 5 bases clipped from V and 4 bases from J, the junction kept 9 bases outside the gene matches. The CDR3 has 16 amino acids. CDR1 SGHTA and CDR2 FQGNSA come from the germline V gene. Libraries were prepared by immunoSEQ multiplex PCR; TCRdb keeps only in-frame clonotypes and omits some of them. The sample lists about 54,000 clones, roughly nine tenths occurring once. This sample stems from a study of cytomegalovirus exposure and HLA in healthy donors. Study details: It was reported in a later analysis that the same platform had been used for the 90 to 150 validation repertoires as for the roughly 670 first-cohort repertoires.

Study outcomes and limitations: A later analysis found first-cohort TCR clusters tended to co-occur in the 120 validation repertoires.

Sequenced sample: PBMCs. The clonotype comes from a woman under 30 in good health and CMV-seropositive. The rearrangement uses TRBV7-2 and TRBJ2-2, with 8 bases identical to TRBD1. CDR3 protein: CASSTRTGYGTGELFF. DNA for the CDR3: TGTGCCAGCAGCACCAGGACAGGGTATGGCACCGGGGAGCTGTTTTTT.